This TCR beta chain emerged from a study of OX40 agonist ivuxolimab in advanced cancers. Overall study context: Antecedent anti-PD-1, anti-PD-L1 or anti-CTLA-4 therapy was permissible, with around 41% having received some. Notes on the study in general: Averaged across samples, CD8+ T cells carried more expanded clones than CD4+ did.

Produced via immunoSEQ multiplex PCR; TCRdb's table is partial and in-frame only. The sample lists approximately 6,500 clones, around 79% occurring once. Germline V gene data show CDR1 as LGHNA and CDR2 as YNFKEQ. The CDR3 spans 18 residues. Unmatched junction bases numbered 3, after V lost 0 bases and J lost 0 bases. Concerning this clone: Its target is not known.

This receptor was identified in an adult with an advanced solid tumor such as melanoma, head and neck, liver or kidney cancer. The J gene is TRBJ2-3, the V gene TRBV4-2; 13 bases map to TRBD2. Sequences were derived from CD4+ or CD8+ T cells sorted from blood, sampled in a trial of the OX40 agonist ivuxolimab. The CDR3 DNA reads TGTGCCAGCAGCCAAGAAGGGGGACTAGCGGGGAGCACAGATACGCAGTATTTT. Translation gives CASSQEGGLAGSTDTQYF.